One and the same sample provided the 24 T cell receptor beta chains below, sequenced in a study of identical twins. TCRdb passed the 5' RACE reads through MiXCR, listing each CDR3 protein once. The sample shows fewer than 650,000 distinct CDR3 sequences, under 8.5% of them seen only once. This sample was shared with a second study, whose subject was yellow fever vaccine responses in identical twins.

The sample taken for sequencing was PBMCs. These receptors were collected from a woman between 18 and 29 years old in good health.

This chain connects TRBV12-3 or TRBV12-4 to TRBJ1-5, with TRBD1 matching 11 bases. Trimming took 7 bases from V and 0 from J; bases not matched to a gene: 8. The CDR3 loop spans 17 amino acids. This CDR3 is CASTRDRGSYSNQPQHF. The CDR3, as DNA: TGTGCCAGCACCCGGGACAGGGGGTCTTATAGCAATCAGCCCCAGCATTTT.

This clonotype was seen ten or more times. This chain links TRBV20-1 with TRBJ2-5, with D uncertain. Germline CDR1 is DFQATT and CDR2 is SNEGSKA (reference sequence). The CDR3 sequence is 11 residues long. V lost 2 bases and J lost 2, with 3 bases in between. The CDR3: CSARQQETQYF. The DNA for the CDR3 is TGCAGTGCTAGACAGCAAGAGACCCAGTACTTC.

This clonotype has a count of ten or more. V is TRBV28 and J is TRBJ2-1; TRBD2 matches at 13 bases. Germline CDR1 reads MDHEN; CDR2 reads SYDVKM. The CDR3 has 16 residues. With V trimmed by 2 bases and J by 6 bases, 4 bases remained unmatched. CDR3 bases: TGTGCCAGCAGTTTAGGACTAGCGGGAGTCGCCAATGAGCAGTTCTTC. Translated: CASSLGLAGVANEQFF.

This clonotype was seen once. A read error may account for a junction end that differs from germline. The chain links TRBV7-9 to TRBJ2-2, with D tentatively TRBD1 (6 bases). Germline CDR1 is SEHNR and CDR2 is FQNEAQ (reference sequence). This CDR3 contains 14 residues. As DNA, the CDR3 is TGTGCCAGCGGCTCTGGACAGCACACCTGGGAGCTGCTTTTT. It codes for CASGSGQHTWELLF.

This clonotype was seen repeatedly, ten times or more. The CDR3: CASSPSGGQGFIEQYF. CDR3 sequence (DNA): TGCGCCAGCAGCCCCTCCGGAGGACAGGGTTTTATCGAGCAGTACTTC. This chain links TRBV4-1 with TRBJ2-7, with 8 bases identical to TRBD1. The J segment lost 6 bases and the V segment lost 4 bases, leaving 14 bases of the junction unmatched. The CDR3 has 16 amino acids. Germline V gene lookup returns CDR1 MGHRA and CDR2 YSYEKL.

V is TRBV28 and J is TRBJ2-1; perhaps TRBD1 as D (6 bases). Germline CDR1 reads MDHEN; CDR2 reads SYDVKM. With 5 bases removed from V and 12 bases from J, the gap between germline ends came to 20 bases. The CDR3 is 14 residues long. This chain's CDR3 is CASSTPLGAEGQFF. DNA for the CDR3: TGTGCCAGCAGTACTCCTCTGGGGGCAGAGGGGCAGTTCTTC.

This clonotype has a handful of counts. The rearrangement uses TRBV5-1 and TRBJ2-7; 7 nucleotides line up with TRBD1. From germline, CDR1 is SGHRS and CDR2 YFSETQ. The trim removed 3 bases at V and 3 bases at J, leaving 9 bases unmatched. The CDR3 contains 15 residues. Here the CDR3 reads CASSYSGTDYYEQYF. For the CDR3, the DNA is TGCGCCAGCAGCTACTCCGGGACAGATTACTACGAGCAGTACTTC.

This clonotype was counted ten times or more. The chain links TRBV24-1 to TRBJ2-5, with D tentatively TRBD2 (5 bases). V was trimmed by 4 bases and J by 0 bases, leaving 8 bases between them. Germline V lookup: CDR1 KGHDR, CDR2 SFDVKD. The CDR3 is 14 residues long. CDR3 loop: CATSDPGNQETQYF. In DNA, the CDR3 is TGTGCCACCAGTGACCCGGGAAACCAAGAGACCCAGTACTTC.

This clonotype occurred many times. V is TRBV6-1 and J is TRBJ1-1; 7 nucleotides align to TRBD1. The CDR3 contains 15 residues. Germline V lookup: CDR1 MNHNS, CDR2 SASEGT. Trimming at V came to 3 bases and at J to 6 bases, leaving 10 bases not matched to a gene. The CDR3 DNA follows: TGTGCCAGCAGTGACCAACAGGGGAAAGGCTCTGAAGCTTTCTTT. Translating gives CASSDQQGKGSEAFF.

J is TRBJ2-7 and V is TRBV5-1, with TRBD2 identical over 10 bases. CDR3 length: 16 residues. Germline V gene lookup returns CDR1 SGHRS and CDR2 YFSETQ. V dropped 0 bases and J dropped 3; count of bases not matched to a gene: 6. The CDR3 here is CASSLVASGSNYEQYF. DNA for the CDR3: TGCGCCAGCAGCTTGGTGGCTAGCGGGAGCAACTACGAGCAGTACTTC. Drawing the rest from reference TRBV5-1 and TRBJ2-7, the complete variable domain is KAGVTQTPRYLIKTRGQQVTLSCSPISGHRSVSWYQQTPGQGLQFLFEYFSETQRNKGNFPGRFSGRQFSNSRSEMNVSTLELGDSALYLCASSLVASGSNYEQYFGPGTRLTVT.

This clonotype was detected many times. The chain couples TRBV5-1 to TRBJ2-1; 7 bases align to TRBD2. Germline CDR1 reads SGHRS; CDR2 reads YFSETQ. The CDR3 consists of 16 residues. The ends lost 4 bases at V and 5 bases at J; junction bases unmatched: 12. For the CDR3, the DNA is TGCGCCAGCAGCCACGTCGGCACTAGCGCAAACAATGAGCAGTTCTTC. As protein: CASSHVGTSANNEQFF.

The genes are TRBV5-1 and TRBJ2-6, with D hard to call. The germline gives CDR1 SGHRS, CDR2 YFSETQ. The CDR3 has 16 residues. V lost 2 bases to trimming and J lost 4 bases, with 13 bases between them. DNA of the CDR3: TGCGCCAGCAGCTTCGTGACGGCCCTCGGGGCCAACGTCCTGACTTTC. Its translation is CASSFVTALGANVLTF.

The chain uses TRBV9 and TRBJ2-5; 9 nucleotides agree with TRBD2. Germline V lookup: CDR1 SGDLS, CDR2 YYNGEE. This CDR3 comprises 14 residues. Trimming took 0 bases from V and 3 from J; bases not matched to a gene: 0. CDR3: CASSVGGREETQYF. DNA of the CDR3: TGTGCCAGCAGCGTAGGCGGGAGGGAAGAGACCCAGTACTTC.

The J gene is TRBJ1-3, the V gene TRBV7-9, with TRBD1 matching over 9 bases. CDR3 size: 15 residues. V trimming: 5 bases; J trimming: 7 bases; junction bases outside the gene matches: 9. Germline V gene lookup returns CDR1 SEHNR and CDR2 FQNEAQ (reference sequence). CDR3 nucleotide sequence: TGTGCCAGCAGCCCCCGTCCCGGGACAGGGAACACCATATATTTT. Its protein is CASSPRPGTGNTIYF.

This clonotype was seen ten or more times. The CDR3 is CSVWTADEKLFF. CDR3 coding DNA: TGCAGCGTTTGGACAGCTGATGAAAAACTGTTTTTT. The V gene is TRBV29-1, the J gene TRBJ1-4, with D tentatively TRBD1 (6 bases). This CDR3 spans 12 amino acids. Trimming cost V 5 bases and J 6 bases, with 10 bases left between them. Germline lookup yields CDR1 SQVTM and CDR2 ANQGSEA.

On this clonotype: Since the CDR3 does not end with the conserved phenylalanine or tryptophan, this likely comes from a read error. The genes are TRBV7-9 and TRBJ2-2; D is unresolved. The germline CDR1 and CDR2 sequences are SEHNR and FQNEAQ (reference sequence). Deletions cut 3 bases from V and 0 bases from J, with 11 bases between. The CDR3 loop spans 16 amino acids. The CDR3 here is CASSFPLGTNTGELFS. CDR3 nucleotide sequence: TGTGCCAGCAGCTTCCCTCTTGGCACGAACACCGGGGAGCTGTTTTCT.

The J gene is TRBJ2-3, the V gene TRBV7-8; D gene ambiguous. Germline V CDR1 and CDR2: SGHVS, FQNEAQ. CDR3 length: 15 residues. With 0 bases removed from V and 8 bases from J, the gap between germline ends came to 15 bases. The CDR3 DNA is TGTGCCAGCAGCTTAGCCCTCGATTCGTGGGGTACGCAGTATTTT. The encoded protein is CASSLALDSWGTQYF.

This chain uses TRBV2 with TRBJ2-1; TRBD1 matches at 7 bases. V trimming: 6 bases; J trimming: 8 bases; junction bases outside the gene matches: 13. This CDR3 has 15 amino acids. Germline CDR1 and CDR2: SNHLY and FYNNEI. In nucleotides, the CDR3 is TGTGCCAGCAGCTCCGAGGGGACAGTTAGCGATGAGCAGTTCTTC. This encodes CASSSEGTVSDEQFF.

The sample holds a few counts of this clonotype. The chain couples TRBV5-5 to TRBJ1-1, with D possibly matching TRBD1 (5 bases). Trimming left V 4 bases short and J 1 base short, with 23 bases between. The CDR3 loop spans 18 amino acids. Looked up from germline, CDR1 is SGHKS and CDR2 is YYEKEE (reference sequence). The chain's CDR3 is CASSHQPLVGGTNTEAFF. CDR3 in DNA: TGTGCCAGCAGCCACCAACCCTTGGTCGGGGGGACGAACACTGAAGCTTTCTTT. Supplemented by reference TRBV5-5 and TRBJ1-1, the full variable domain reads DAGVTQSPTHLIKTRGQQVTLRCSPISGHKSVSWYQQVLGQGPQFIFQYYEKEERGRGNFPDRFSARQFPNYSSELNVNALLLGDSALYLCASSHQPLVGGTNTEAFFGQGTRLTVV.

This clonotype has at least ten counts. V usage is TRBV5-1 and J usage is TRBJ1-1; the D gene is possibly TRBD1 (5 bases). From germline, CDR1 is SGHRS and CDR2 YFSETQ. The CDR3 is 14 amino acids. Deletions cut 4 bases from V and 0 bases from J, with 10 bases between. CDR3 sequence reads: CASSPGGMNTEAFF. CDR3 DNA sequence: TGCGCCAGCAGCCCCGGGGGGATGAACACTGAAGCTTTCTTT.

This clonotype occurred a few times. The rearrangement uses TRBV5-1 and TRBJ2-3; 7 nucleotides match TRBD2. Germline V CDR1 and CDR2: SGHRS, YFSETQ. V trimming: 4 bases; J trimming: 6 bases; junction bases outside the gene matches: 11. The CDR3 loop spans 15 amino acids. This chain's CDR3 is CASSPETAGRDTQYF. CDR3 sequence (DNA): TGCGCCAGCAGCCCCGAGACAGCGGGACGCGATACGCAGTATTTT.

This clonotype was observed a few times. The chain is built from TRBV12-3 or TRBV12-4 and TRBJ1-2; D is unclear. Trimming took 6 bases from V and 6 from J, leaving 17 bases between them. This CDR3 has 14 residues. CDR3 in amino acids: CASRTSLTPHGYTF. DNA for the CDR3: TGTGCCAGCAGGACATCGTTGACACCCCATGGCTACACCTTC.

There are many counts of this clonotype. The rearrangement links TRBV11-2 to TRBJ2-5; D unresolved. Trimming took 4 bases from V and 5 from J, leaving 8 bases between them. The CDR3 has 12 amino acids. Per the germline V gene, CDR1 is SGHAT and CDR2 is FQNNGV. This CDR3 is CASSSEVETQYF. Written as DNA, the CDR3 is TGTGCCAGCAGCTCAGAAGTGGAGACCCAGTACTTC.

In its sample, this clonotype was seen a few times. This chain connects TRBV24-1 to TRBJ2-1; weak D call: TRBD2 (5 bases). Germline V gives CDR1 KGHDR, CDR2 SFDVKD. The V end was cut by 4 bases, the J end by 0 bases, with 12 bases between. CDR3 size: 16 residues. DNA of the CDR3: TGTGCCACCAGTGAAAGAGGGAGCGGCTCCTACAATGAGCAGTTCTTC. Translating it yields CATSERGSGSYNEQFF.